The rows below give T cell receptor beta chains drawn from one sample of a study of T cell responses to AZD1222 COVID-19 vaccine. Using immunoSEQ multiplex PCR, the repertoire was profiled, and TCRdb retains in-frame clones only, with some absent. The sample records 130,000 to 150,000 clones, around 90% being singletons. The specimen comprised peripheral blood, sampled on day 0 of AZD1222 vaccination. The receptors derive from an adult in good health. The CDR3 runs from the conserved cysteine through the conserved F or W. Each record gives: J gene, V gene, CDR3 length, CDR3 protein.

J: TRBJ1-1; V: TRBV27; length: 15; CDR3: CASSFADVRNTEAFF
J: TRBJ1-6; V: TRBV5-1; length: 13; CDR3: CASSLEPKSPLHF
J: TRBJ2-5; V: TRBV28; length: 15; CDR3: CASSEIIGAGETQYF
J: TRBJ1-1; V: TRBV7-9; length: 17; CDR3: CASSLDPGQGADTEAFF
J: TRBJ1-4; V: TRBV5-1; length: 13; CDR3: CASSLEFREKLFF
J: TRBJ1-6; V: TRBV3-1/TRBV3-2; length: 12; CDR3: CASRQGNSPLHF
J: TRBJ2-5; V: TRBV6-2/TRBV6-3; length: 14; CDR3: CASSYSGQPETQYF
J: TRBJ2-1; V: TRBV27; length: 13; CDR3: CASRGGFENEQFF
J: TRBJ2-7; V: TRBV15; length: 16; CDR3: CATSRLRDRGRNEQYF
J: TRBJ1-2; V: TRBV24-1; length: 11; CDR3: CATSDFNGYTF
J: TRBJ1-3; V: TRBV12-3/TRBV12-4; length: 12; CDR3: CASTYSGNTIYF
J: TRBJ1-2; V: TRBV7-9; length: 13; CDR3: CASSLPGGYGYTF
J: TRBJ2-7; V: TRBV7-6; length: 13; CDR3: CASSPGGRYEQYF
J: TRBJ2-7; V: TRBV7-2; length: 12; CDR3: CASSPGTGDQYF
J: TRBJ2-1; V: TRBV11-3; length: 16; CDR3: CASSLGLAGDLNEQFF
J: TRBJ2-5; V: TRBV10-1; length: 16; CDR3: CASRLGGRAVRETQYF
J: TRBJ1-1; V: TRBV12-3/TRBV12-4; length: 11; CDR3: CASRTGLLAFF
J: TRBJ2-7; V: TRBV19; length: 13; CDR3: CASSMQGNHEQYF
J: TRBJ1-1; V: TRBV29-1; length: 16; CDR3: CSVAVGQGALGTEAFF
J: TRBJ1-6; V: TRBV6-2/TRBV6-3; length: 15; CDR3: CASSPSGLDNSPLHF
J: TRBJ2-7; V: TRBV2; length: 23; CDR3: CASSEPGGLIPGLAGEGSYEQYF
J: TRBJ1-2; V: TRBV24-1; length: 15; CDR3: CATSDAGQGGYGYTF
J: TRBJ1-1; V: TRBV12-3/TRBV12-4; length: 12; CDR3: CASSLANTEAFF
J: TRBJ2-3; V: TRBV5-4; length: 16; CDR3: CASSRDRGGSTDTQYF
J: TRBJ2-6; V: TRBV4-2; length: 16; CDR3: CASSQADGAGANVLTF
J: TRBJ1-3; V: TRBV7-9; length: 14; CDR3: CASSLYREGNTIYF
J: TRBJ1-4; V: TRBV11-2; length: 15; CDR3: CASSFGQGATGKLFF
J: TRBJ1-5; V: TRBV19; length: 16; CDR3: CASSARQGASNQPQHF
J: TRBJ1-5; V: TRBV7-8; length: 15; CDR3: CASSPWTGNNQPQHF
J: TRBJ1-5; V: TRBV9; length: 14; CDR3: CASSARDSNQPQHF
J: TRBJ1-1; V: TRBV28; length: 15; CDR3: CASSFRDTRNTEAFF
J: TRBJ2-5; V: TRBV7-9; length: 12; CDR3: CASSANQETQYF
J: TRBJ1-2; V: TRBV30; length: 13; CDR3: CAWSPDREYGYTF
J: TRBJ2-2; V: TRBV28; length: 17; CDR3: CASSLWELAGGPGELFF
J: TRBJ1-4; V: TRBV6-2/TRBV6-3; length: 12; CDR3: CASSPATEKLFF
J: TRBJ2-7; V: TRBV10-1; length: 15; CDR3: CASSGDRGPTGEQYF
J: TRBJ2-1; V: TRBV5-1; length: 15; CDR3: CASSLARGSYNEQFF
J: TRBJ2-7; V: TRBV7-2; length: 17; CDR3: CASSLGPGGPSLYEQYF
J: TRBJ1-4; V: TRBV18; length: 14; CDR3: CASSPGQGYEKLFF
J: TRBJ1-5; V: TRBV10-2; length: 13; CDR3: CASSVNTDQPQHF
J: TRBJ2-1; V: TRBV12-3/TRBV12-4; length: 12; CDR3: CASSLVYNEQFF
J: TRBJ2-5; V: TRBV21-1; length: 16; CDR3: CASSKVSVRHQETQYF
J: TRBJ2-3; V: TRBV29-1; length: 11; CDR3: CSVGGADTQYF
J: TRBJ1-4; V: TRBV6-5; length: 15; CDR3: CASSRTPNGREKLFF
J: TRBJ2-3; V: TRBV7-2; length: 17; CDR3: CASSLAPAGYSTDTQYF
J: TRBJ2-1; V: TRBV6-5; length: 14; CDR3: CASSYGADYNEQFF
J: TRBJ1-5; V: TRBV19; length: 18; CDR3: CASSINIGLWGSNQPQHF
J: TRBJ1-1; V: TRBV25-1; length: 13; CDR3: CASSGSGQRSAFF
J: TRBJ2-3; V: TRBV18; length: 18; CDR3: CASSPLPTSGTSTDTQYF